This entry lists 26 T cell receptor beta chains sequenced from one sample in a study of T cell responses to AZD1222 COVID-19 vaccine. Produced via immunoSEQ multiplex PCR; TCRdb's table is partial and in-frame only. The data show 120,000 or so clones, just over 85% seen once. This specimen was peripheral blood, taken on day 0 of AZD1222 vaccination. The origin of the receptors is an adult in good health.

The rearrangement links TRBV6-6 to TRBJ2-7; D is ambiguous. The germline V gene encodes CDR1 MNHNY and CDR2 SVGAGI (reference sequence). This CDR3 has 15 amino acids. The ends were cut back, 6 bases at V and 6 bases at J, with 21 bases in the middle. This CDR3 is CASSQDAPDGTEQYF. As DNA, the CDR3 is TGTGCCAGCAGCCAGGACGCTCCGGACGGAACCGAGCAGTACTTC.

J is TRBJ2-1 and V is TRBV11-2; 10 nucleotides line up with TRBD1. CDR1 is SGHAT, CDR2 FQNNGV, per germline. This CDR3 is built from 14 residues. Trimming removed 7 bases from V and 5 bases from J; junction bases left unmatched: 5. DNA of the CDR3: TGTGCCAGCATACCCGGGACAGGGGACAATGAGCAGTTCTTC. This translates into CASIPGTGDNEQFF.

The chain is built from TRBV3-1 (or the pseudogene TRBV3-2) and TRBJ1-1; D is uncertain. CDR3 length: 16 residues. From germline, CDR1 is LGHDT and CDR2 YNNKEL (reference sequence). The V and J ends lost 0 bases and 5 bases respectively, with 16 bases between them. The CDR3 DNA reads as TGTGCCAGCAGCCAAGAACCTACGGACGGGAGAACTGAAGCTTTCTTT. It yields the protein CASSQEPTDGRTEAFF.

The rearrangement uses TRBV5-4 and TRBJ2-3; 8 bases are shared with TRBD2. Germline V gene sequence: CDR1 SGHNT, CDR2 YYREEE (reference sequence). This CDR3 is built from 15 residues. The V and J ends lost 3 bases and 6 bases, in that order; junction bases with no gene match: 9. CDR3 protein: CASSSLAGLTDTQYF. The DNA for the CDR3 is TGTGCCAGCAGCTCCCTAGCGGGCCTCACGGATACGCAGTATTTT.

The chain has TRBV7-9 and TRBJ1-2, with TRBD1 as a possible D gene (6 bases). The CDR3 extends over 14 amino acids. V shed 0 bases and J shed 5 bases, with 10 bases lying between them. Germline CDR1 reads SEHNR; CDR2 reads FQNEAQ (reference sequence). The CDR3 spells CASSLAGGHYGYTF. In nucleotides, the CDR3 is TGTGCCAGCAGCTTAGCAGGGGGGCATTATGGCTACACCTTC. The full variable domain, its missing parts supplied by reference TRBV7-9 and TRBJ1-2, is DTGVSQNPRHKITKRGQNVTFRCDPISEHNRLYWYRQTLGQGPEFLTYFQNEAQLEKSRLLSDRFSAERPKGSFSTLEIQRTEQGDSAMYLCASSLAGGHYGYTFGSGTRLTVV.

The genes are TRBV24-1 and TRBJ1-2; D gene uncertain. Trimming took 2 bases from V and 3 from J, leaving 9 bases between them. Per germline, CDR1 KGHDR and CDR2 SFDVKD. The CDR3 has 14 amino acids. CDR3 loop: CATSDSTIYYGYTF. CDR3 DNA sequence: TGTGCCACCAGTGATTCGACCATCTACTATGGCTACACCTTC.

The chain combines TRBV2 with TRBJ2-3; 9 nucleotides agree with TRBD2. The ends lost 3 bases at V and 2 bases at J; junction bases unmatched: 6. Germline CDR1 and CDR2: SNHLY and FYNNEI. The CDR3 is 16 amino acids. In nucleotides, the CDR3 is TGTGCCAGCAGTGACGGTAGCGGGGGACTCACAGATACGCAGTATTTT. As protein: CASSDGSGGLTDTQYF.

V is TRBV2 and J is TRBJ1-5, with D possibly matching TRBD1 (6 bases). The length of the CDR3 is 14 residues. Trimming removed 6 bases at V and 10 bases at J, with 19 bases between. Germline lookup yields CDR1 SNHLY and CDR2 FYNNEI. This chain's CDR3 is CASSGGQPQSPQHF. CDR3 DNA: TGTGCCAGCAGCGGAGGACAGCCCCAATCTCCCCAGCATTTT. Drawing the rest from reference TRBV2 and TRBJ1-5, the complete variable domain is EPEVTQTPSHQVTQMGQEVILRCVPISNHLYFYWYRQILGQKVEFLVSFYNNEISEKSEIFDDQFSVERPDGSNFTLKIRSTKLEDSAMYFCASSGGQPQSPQHFGDGTRLSIL.

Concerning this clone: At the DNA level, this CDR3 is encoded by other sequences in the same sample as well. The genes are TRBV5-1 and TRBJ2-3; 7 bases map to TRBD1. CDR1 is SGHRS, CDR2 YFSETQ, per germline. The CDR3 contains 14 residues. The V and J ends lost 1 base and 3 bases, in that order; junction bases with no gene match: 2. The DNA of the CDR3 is TGCGCCAGCAGCTTGCTCAGGGGGACAGATACGCAGTATTTT. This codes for CASSLLRGTDTQYF.

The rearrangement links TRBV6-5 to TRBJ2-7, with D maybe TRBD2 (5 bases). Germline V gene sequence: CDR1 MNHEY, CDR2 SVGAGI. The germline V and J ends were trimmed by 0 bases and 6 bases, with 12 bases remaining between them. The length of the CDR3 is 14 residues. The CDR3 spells CASSYSPSYPEQYF. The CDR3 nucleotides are TGTGCCAGCAGTTACTCGCCTAGCTACCCCGAGCAGTACTTC.

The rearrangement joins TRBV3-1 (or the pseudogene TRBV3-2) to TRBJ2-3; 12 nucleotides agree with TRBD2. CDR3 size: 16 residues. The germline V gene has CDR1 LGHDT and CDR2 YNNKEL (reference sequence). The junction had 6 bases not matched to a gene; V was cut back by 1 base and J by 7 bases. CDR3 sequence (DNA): TGTGCCAGCAGCCAAGCCCTAGCGGGGGGGCCATATACGCAGTATTTT. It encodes CASSQALAGGPYTQYF.

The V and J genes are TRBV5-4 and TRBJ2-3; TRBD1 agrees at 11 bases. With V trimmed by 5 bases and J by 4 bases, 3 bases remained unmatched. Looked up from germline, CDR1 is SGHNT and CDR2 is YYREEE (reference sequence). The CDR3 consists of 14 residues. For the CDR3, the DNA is TGTGCCAGCAGTTGGGACAGGGGGTCAGATACGCAGTATTTT. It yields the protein CASSWDRGSDTQYF.

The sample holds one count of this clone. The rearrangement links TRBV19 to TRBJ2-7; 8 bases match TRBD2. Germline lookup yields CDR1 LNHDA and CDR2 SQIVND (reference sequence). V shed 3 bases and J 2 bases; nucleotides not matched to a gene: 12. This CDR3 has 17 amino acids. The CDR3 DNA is TGTGCCAGTAGTATTTCCCCCCCACTAGCGGATCCCTACGAGCAGTACTTC. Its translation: CASSISPPLADPYEQYF.

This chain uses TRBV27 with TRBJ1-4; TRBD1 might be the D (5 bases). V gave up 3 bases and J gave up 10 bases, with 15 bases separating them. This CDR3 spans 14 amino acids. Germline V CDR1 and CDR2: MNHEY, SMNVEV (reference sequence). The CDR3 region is CASSFQGWGGKLFF. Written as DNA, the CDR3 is TGTGCCAGCAGTTTCCAGGGATGGGGCGGAAAACTGTTTTTT.

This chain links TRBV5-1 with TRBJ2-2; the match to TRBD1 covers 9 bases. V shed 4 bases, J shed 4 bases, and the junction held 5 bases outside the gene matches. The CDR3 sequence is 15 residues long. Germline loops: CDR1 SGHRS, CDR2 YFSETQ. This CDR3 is CASSRGTGRTGELFF. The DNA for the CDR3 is TGCGCCAGCAGCCGCGGGACAGGGCGCACCGGGGAGCTGTTTTTT. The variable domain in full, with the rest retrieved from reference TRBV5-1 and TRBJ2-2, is KAGVTQTPRYLIKTRGQQVTLSCSPISGHRSVSWYQQTPGQGLQFLFEYFSETQRNKGNFPGRFSGRQFSNSRSEMNVSTLELGDSALYLCASSRGTGRTGELFFGEGSRLTVL.

As DNA, the CDR3 is TGTGCCAGTAGTATAGGGACAGGGGGCACCTACGAGCAGTACTTC. Its protein product is CASSIGTGGTYEQYF. The rearrangement uses TRBV19 and TRBJ2-7, with 11 bases matching TRBD1. Looked up from germline, CDR1 is LNHDA and CDR2 is SQIVND (reference sequence). The V segment lost 1 base and the J segment 2 bases; nucleotides outside the gene matches: 1. This CDR3 has 15 amino acids.

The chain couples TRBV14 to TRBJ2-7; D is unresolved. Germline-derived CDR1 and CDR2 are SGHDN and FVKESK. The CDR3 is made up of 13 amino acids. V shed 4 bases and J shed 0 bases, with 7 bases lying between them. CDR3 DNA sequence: TGTGCCAGCAGCCCCTCAAGCTCCTACGAGCAGTACTTC. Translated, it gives CASSPSSSYEQYF.

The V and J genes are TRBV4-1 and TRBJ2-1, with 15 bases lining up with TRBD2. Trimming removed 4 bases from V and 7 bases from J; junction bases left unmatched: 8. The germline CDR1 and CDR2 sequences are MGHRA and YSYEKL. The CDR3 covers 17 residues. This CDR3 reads CASSRGLAGGPTNEQFF. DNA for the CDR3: TGCGCCAGCAGCCGAGGACTAGCGGGGGGGCCGACGAATGAGCAGTTCTTC.

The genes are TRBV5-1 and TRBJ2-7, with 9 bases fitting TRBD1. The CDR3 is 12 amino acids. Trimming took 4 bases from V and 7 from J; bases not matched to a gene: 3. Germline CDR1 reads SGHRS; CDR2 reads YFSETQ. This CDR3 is CASSRDREEQYF. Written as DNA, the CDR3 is TGCGCCAGCAGCCGGGACAGGGAAGAGCAGTACTTC.

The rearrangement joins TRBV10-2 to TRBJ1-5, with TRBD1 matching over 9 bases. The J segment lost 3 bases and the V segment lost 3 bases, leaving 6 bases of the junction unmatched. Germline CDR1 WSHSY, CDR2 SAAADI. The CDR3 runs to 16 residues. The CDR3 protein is CASSEMGQGYNQPQHF. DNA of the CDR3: TGCGCCAGCAGTGAAATGGGACAGGGATACAATCAGCCCCAGCATTTT.

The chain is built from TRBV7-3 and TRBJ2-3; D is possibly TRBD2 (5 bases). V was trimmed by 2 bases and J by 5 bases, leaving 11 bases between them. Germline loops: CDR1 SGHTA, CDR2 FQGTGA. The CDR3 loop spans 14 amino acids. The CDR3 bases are TGTGCCAGCAGCTTAGGTCTAGCTGGAGATACGCAGTATTTT. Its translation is CASSLGLAGDTQYF. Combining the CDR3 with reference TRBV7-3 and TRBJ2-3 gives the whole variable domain GAGVSQTPSNKVTEKGKYVELRCDPISGHTALYWYRQSLGQGPEFLIYFQGTGAADDSGLPNDRFFAVRPEGSVSTLKIQRTERGDSAVYLCASSLGLAGDTQYFGPGTRLTVL.

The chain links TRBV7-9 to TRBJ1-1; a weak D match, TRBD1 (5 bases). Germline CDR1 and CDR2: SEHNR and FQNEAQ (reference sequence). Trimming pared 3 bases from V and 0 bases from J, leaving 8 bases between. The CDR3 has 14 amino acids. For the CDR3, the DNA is TGTGCCAGCAGCTTCGGGGGGATGAACACTGAAGCTTTCTTT. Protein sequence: CASSFGGMNTEAFF.

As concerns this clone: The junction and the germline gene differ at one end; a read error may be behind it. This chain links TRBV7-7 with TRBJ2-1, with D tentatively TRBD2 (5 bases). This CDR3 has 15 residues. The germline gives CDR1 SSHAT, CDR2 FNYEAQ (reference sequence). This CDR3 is CASSLALRTVNEQFF. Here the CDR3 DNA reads TGTGCTAGCAGCTTAGCGCTAAGGACCGTAAATGAGCAGTTCTTC.

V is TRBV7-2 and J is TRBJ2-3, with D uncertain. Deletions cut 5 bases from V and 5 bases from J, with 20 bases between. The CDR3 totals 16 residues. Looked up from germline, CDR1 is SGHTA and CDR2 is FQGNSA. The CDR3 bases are TGTGCCAGCAGCCTGGGTTTTACGGAGAGAGGAGATACGCAGTATTTT. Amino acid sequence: CASSLGFTERGDTQYF.

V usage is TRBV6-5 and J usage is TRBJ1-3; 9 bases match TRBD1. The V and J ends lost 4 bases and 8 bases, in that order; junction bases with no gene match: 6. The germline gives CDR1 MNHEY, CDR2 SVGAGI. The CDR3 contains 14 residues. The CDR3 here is CASSWDRVADTIYF. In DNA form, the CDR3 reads TGTGCCAGCAGTTGGGACAGGGTGGCAGACACCATATATTTT.

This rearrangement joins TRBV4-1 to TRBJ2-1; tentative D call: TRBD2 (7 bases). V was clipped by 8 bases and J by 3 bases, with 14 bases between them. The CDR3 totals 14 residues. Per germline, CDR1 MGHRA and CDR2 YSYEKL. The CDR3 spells CASLAGAGYNEQFF. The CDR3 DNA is TGCGCCAGCTTGGCGGGGGCAGGCTACAATGAGCAGTTCTTC.